The text below deals with one T cell receptor beta chain. It has no known antigen specificity. No base-level quality is on record; no much larger clone is a single base apart. The donors were healthy, HIV-negative adults with no recently reported acute infections or vaccinations. Only Caucasian adults living in Nashville, Tennessee, USA were represented among the donors. For unsorted samples, roughly 91 million PBMCs were counted, and genomic DNA was extracted using the QIAamp DNA Blood Mini kit. Blood was obtained by leukapheresis, after which PBMCs were separated by Ficoll-Histopaque density gradient centrifugation and cryopreserved in liquid nitrogen vapor phase. This sample was taken from a study of shared clonotypes between healthy human individuals (dated by TCRdb to 2019 to 2021). Regarding the research as a whole: Three men and a couple of women, aged 18 to 49 years, made up the cohort. To estimate repertoire size and how much clonotype sharing occurs between individuals, the study deeply sequenced the blood TCR repertoires of several healthy adults. Libraries were prepared and TCR repertoires were sequenced by different laboratories using diverse techniques, in order to increase sequencing depth and limit assay-specific biases. Per donor, leukapheresis produced somewhere between about 0.85 and 10 billion PBMCs.

TCR CDR3 regions were amplified from genomic DNA by multiplex PCR using the deep immunoSEQ assay. Extracted genomic DNA from each cell subset was spread evenly across all wells of several immunoSEQ 96-well plates, with each plate serving as a replicate. For unsorted PBMC, each replicate PCR was loaded with roughly 330 ng genomic DNA, equivalent to some 27,000 T cell genomes. Unsorted PBMC genomic DNA was sequenced across ten immunoSEQ deep assay plates. Purified libraries were measured with a Qubit 3.0 fluorometer, size-checked on a Bioanalyzer 2100, and measured again with the KAPA Library Quantification kit. Every immunoSEQ 96-well plate was sequenced on a separate single-read 150-cycle Illumina NextSeq 550 flow cell. The authors' analysis ran thus. The immunoSEQ output contained only junctional sequences without quality scores, so filtering could not match that applied to full-length reads. To assign V/J genes and CDR3, sequences were annotated using PyIR, a Python wrapper for IgBLAST v1.9, with IMGT germline references. Any read was removed if the V/J assignment was weak (E-value above 1e-6), the CDR3 was missing, or the read contained stop codons, out-of-frame junctions, or ambiguous translated residues. V3J clonotypes were defined as sequences sharing the same inferred V gene, J gene, and CDR3 amino acid sequence. To compute the percentage overlap between repertoires, the number of shared unique clonotypes was divided by the size of the smaller repertoire. Repertoire richness was assessed with RTK rarefaction, the Chao1 estimator, and Recon v2.1 estimates of unobserved clonotypes. In TCRdb, the immuneACCESS table is reduced to in-frame sequences with V and J assigned. These tables do not hold every clone; where another copy was compared, an unresolved V gene accounts for under half, and the others remain unexplained. Clone size and V and J calls were adopted from that table, with D and trimming inferred from the DNA. The sample table contains about 460,000 clones; only one count was recorded for roughly three quarters of them. The top ten clonotypes cover approximately 12% of the sample.

Overall study results and their limits: Only blood was sampled, and tissue TCR repertoires likely differ from those in blood. Because the study included only a small number of donors, the genetic and exposure-history diversity represented was limited. Based on pairwise subsampling, the degree of clonotype sharing among donors was expected to be affected by sequencing depth.

Reading the germline V gene (reference sequence) gives CDR1 LNHDA and CDR2 SQIVND. At the junction V is shortened by 4 bases and J by 4 bases; bases outside the gene matches: 1. The CDR3 runs 13 residues from the cysteine to the phenylalanine. Only the CDR3 DNA is retained, 39 bases long and in frame from the first base. The rearrangement combines TRBV19 with TRBJ2-7, with 10 bases matching TRBD2. The receptor comes from a woman aged 40-49 years in good health. Some clones in this sample may be carry-over from other donors' samples. The specimen was PBMCs. CDR3 sequence: CASSRTSGYEQYF. The DNA sequence is as follows: TGTGCCAGTAGTAGGACTAGCGGATACGAGCAGTACTTC.